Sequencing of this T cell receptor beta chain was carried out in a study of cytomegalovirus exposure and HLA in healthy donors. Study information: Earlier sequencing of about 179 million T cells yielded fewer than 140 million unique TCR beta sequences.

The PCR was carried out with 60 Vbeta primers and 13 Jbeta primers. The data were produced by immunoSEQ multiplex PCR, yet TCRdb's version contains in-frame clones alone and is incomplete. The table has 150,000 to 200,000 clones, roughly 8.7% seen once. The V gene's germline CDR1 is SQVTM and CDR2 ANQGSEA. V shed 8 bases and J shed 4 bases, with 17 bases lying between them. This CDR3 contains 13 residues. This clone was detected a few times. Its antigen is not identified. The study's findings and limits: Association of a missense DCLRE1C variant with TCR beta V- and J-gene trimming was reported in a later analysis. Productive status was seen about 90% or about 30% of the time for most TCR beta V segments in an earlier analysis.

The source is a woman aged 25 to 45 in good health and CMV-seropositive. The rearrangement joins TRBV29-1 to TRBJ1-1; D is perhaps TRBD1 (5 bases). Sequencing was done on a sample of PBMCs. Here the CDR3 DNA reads TGCAGCACCCTGGCAGGGTTGGCCACTGAAGCTTTCTTT. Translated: CSTLAGLATEAFF.